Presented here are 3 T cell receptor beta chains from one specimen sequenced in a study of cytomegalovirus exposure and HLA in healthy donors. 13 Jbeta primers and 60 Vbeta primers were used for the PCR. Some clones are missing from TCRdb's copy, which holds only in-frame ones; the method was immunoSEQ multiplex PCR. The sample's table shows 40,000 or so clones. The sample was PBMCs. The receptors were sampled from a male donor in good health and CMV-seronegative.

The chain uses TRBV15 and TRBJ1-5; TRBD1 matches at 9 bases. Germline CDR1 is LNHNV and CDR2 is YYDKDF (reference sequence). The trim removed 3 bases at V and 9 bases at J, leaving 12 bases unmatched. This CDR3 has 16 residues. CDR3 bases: TGTGCCACCAGCAGGTTCGGGACAGGGTCGGTTCTGCCCCAGCATTTT. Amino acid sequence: CATSRFGTGSVLPQHF. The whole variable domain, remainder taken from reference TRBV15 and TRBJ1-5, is DAMVIQNPRYQVTQFGKPVTLSCSQTLNHNVMYWYQQKSSQAPKLLFHYYDKDFNNEADTPDNFQSRRPNTSFCFLDIRSPGLGDTAMYLCATSRFGTGSVLPQHFGDGTRLSIL.

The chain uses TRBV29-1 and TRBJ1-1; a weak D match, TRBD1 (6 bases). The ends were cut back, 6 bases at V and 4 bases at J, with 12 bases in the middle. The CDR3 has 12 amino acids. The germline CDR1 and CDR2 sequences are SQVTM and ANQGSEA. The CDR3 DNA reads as TGCAGCGTCGGGACAATGGGCACTGAAGCTTTCTTT. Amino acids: CSVGTMGTEAFF.

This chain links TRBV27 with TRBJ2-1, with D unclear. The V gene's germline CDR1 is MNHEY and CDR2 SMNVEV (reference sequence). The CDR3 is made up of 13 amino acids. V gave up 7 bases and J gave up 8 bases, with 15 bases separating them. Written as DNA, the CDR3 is TGTGCCAGCACCGAGGCCGGTGGTGATGAGCAGTTCTTC. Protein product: CASTEAGGDEQFF.